This record concerns one T cell receptor (beta chain) sequence. What it recognizes is unknown. Clones were read by immunoSEQ multiplex PCR, and TCRdb kept only the in-frame ones, dropping some. The top ten clones hold around 0.69% of a sample with tens of thousands of clones, 85% to 95% of them seen once. The data are from a study of OX40 agonist ivuxolimab in advanced cancers. Study-wide background: Patients receiving dose escalation had hepatocellular carcinoma, melanoma, renal cell or head and neck cancer.

Study-wide results and caveats: Circulating CD4+ and CD8+ T cells showed clonal expansion by week 6 at 0.1 to 3.0 mg/kg.

Blood was sampled at baseline, cycle 4 day 1, and cycle 7 day 1. The CDR3 contains 15 residues. J lost 4 bases, V lost 4 bases, and 7 bases had no gene match. Germline CDR1 reads SGHDN; CDR2 reads FVKESK. Specimen: CD4+ or CD8+ T cells sorted from blood, collected in a trial of the OX40 agonist ivuxolimab. The TCR comes from an adult with an advanced solid tumor such as melanoma, head and neck, liver or kidney cancer. V gene TRBV14 combines with J gene TRBJ2-5, with 9 bases aligning to TRBD2. In nucleotides, the CDR3 is TGTGCCAGCAGCCGGGGACTAGCTGGTCGAGAGACCCAGTACTTC. Its translation is CASSRGLAGRETQYF.